These 28 T cell receptor beta chains share one sample of origin, sequenced in a study of T cell responses to AZD1222 COVID-19 vaccine. Profiled with immunoSEQ multiplex PCR; TCRdb holds only in-frame clones, not every one. The data show approximately 130,000 clones, with 90% to 95% seen just once and 1.5% to 2% held by the top ten. This material consisted of peripheral blood, taken on day 0 of AZD1222 vaccination. The source of these receptors is an adult in good health.

The chain links TRBV6-2 or TRBV6-3 to TRBJ2-7; 7 bases are a match to TRBD2. Germline CDR1 and CDR2: MNHEY and SVGEGT. The ends lost 5 bases at V and 5 bases at J; junction bases unmatched: 18. CDR3 length: 17 amino acids. CDR3 DNA: TGTGCCAGCAGTCCCGCGGGGAGGGGCGGGAGTCAGGACGAGCAGTACTTC. Its protein is CASSPAGRGGSQDEQYF.

This sequence joins TRBV6-5 and TRBJ2-5, with 8 bases aligning to TRBD1. The CDR3 consists of 15 residues. Germline trimming cut 6 bases from V and 5 bases from J; bases unmatched to any gene: 11. Germline loops: CDR1 MNHEY, CDR2 SVGAGI. In DNA form, the CDR3 reads TGTGCCAGCAGACCCGGGACAGGAAGCGGGGAGACCCAGTACTTC. Residues: CASRPGTGSGETQYF.

This chain connects TRBV7-6 to TRBJ2-2; 7 bases line up with TRBD2. The trim removed 8 bases at V and 1 base at J, leaving 7 bases unmatched. Germline CDR1 reads SGHVS; CDR2 reads FNYEAQ. The CDR3 sequence is 15 residues long. CDR3 DNA sequence: TGTGCCAGCCGTCGGGGCGGGGGGAACACCGGGGAGCTGTTTTTT. It yields the protein CASRRGGGNTGELFF.

This chain uses TRBV12-5 with TRBJ1-3; 9 nucleotides match TRBD1. The V gene's germline CDR1 is LGHNT and CDR2 FRNRAP. The V gene end was trimmed by 4 bases and the J gene end by 7 bases; junction bases not matched to a gene: 8. The CDR3 consists of 15 residues. CDR3 residues: CASGSNTGGRNTIYF. The CDR3 nucleotides read TGTGCTAGTGGTTCTAATACAGGGGGCCGGAACACCATATATTTT.

V is TRBV25-1 and J is TRBJ1-2; 7 positions agree with TRBD1. CDR3 length: 17 amino acids. The germline V gene encodes CDR1 MGHDK and CDR2 SYGVNS. V was pared by 3 bases and J by 7 bases, with 17 bases of the junction left unmatched. The CDR3 nucleotides read TGTGCCAGCAGTGATCGCAGAAGGGAACAGGGGCTTGGTGGCTACACCTTC. Residues: CASSDRRREQGLGGYTF.

V and J are TRBV3-1 (or the pseudogene TRBV3-2) and TRBJ1-3, with 12 bases matching TRBD1. Germline V gene lookup returns CDR1 LGHDT and CDR2 YNNKEL (reference sequence). The CDR3 runs 16 residues. V lost 4 bases and J lost 5; bases outside the gene matches: 6. CDR3 sequence (DNA): TGTGCCAGCAGCCTCCGGGACAGGGGGCCTAGAAACACCATATATTTT. Translated: CASSLRDRGPRNTIYF.

This clone was detected once. V is TRBV28 and J is TRBJ2-3; no definite D call. This CDR3 is built from 14 residues. The germline V gene encodes CDR1 MDHEN and CDR2 SYDVKM. V gave up 7 bases and J gave up 2 bases, with 13 bases separating them. For the CDR3, the DNA is TGTGCCAGCATGGTGGGCAGCCCCACAGATACGCAGTATTTT. Translated: CASMVGSPTDTQYF.

The chain combines TRBV15 with TRBJ2-7; D uncertain. The CDR3 has 13 residues. Germline V lookup: CDR1 LNHNV, CDR2 YYDKDF (reference sequence). V was trimmed by 8 bases and J by 7 bases, leaving 18 bases between them. CDR3 coding DNA: TGTGCCACCCTCGGCTCTAACCGGCGGGAGCAGTACTTC. This sequence encodes CATLGSNRREQYF.

This rearrangement joins TRBV30 to TRBJ2-7, with D hard to call. CDR3 length: 16 residues. Germline loops: CDR1 GTSNPN, CDR2 SVGIG (reference sequence). The V and J ends lost 0 bases and 0 bases respectively, with 15 bases between them. As DNA, the CDR3 is TGTGCCTGGAGTGTACCCTTCCCGACACACTCCTACGAGCAGTACTTC. Translation gives CAWSVPFPTHSYEQYF.

This clone was detected once. This chain joins TRBV4-2 and TRBJ1-3, with 10 nucleotides matching TRBD1. The ends lost 0 bases at V and 0 bases at J; junction bases unmatched: 5. Looked up from germline, CDR1 is LGHNA and CDR2 is YNFKEQ. This CDR3 has 18 amino acids. CDR3 in DNA: TGTGCCAGCAGCCAAGAGTGGACAGGGGGATCCTCTGGAAACACCATATATTTT. It yields the protein CASSQEWTGGSSGNTIYF.

CDR3 protein: CASSEEGGQLGKLFF. The CDR3 coding sequence is TGTGCCAGCAGTGAAGAGGGGGGTCAGCTTGGGAAACTGTTTTTT. This chain links TRBV2 with TRBJ1-4; TRBD1 is a possible D gene (6 bases). V lost 1 base to trimming and J lost 11 bases, with 17 bases between them. The CDR3 is 15 amino acids. CDR1 is SNHLY and CDR2 is FYNNEI in the germline V gene.

The V gene is TRBV29-1, the J gene TRBJ1-2; the match to TRBD1 covers 7 bases. J gave up 1 base and V 5 bases, and 1 base lay outside the gene matches. CDR1 SQVTM and CDR2 ANQGSEA come from the germline V gene. The CDR3 sequence is 12 residues long. The CDR3 here is CSVRDSNYGYTF. CDR3 nucleotide sequence: TGCAGCGTTCGGGACAGTAACTATGGCTACACCTTC.

The rearrangement joins TRBV18 to TRBJ1-6; D is undetermined. Germline-derived CDR1 and CDR2 are KGHSH and LQKENI. Deletions cut 8 bases from V and 5 bases from J, with 7 bases between. This CDR3 has 12 amino acids. CDR3 sequence: CASTADNSPLHF. In nucleotides, the CDR3 is TGTGCCAGCACAGCCGATAATTCACCCCTCCACTTT.

This clone was seen a few times. The CDR3 is CASSESYRGTSPLHF. Written as DNA, the CDR3 is TGTGCCAGCAGCGAATCATACAGGGGAACTTCACCCCTCCACTTT. The V call is TRBV9, the J call TRBJ1-6, with 7 positions matching TRBD1. The V gene end was trimmed by 3 bases and the J gene end by 9 bases; junction bases not matched to a gene: 9. The CDR3 contains 15 residues. Germline assignment: CDR1 SGDLS and CDR2 YYNGEE.

The chain employs TRBV28 and TRBJ1-4, with D possibly matching TRBD1 (5 bases). CDR1 is MDHEN, CDR2 SYDVKM, per germline. The CDR3 sequence is 11 residues long. V lost 6 bases and J 8 bases, leaving 7 bases between the germline ends. This CDR3 reads CASSGGEKLFF. CDR3 bases: TGTGCCAGCAGCGGGGGGGAAAAACTGTTTTTT.

The genes are TRBV6-4 and TRBJ2-2; unclear D gene. Trimming took off 4 bases at V and 3 bases at J, with 6 bases between the two ends. From germline, CDR1 is MRHNA and CDR2 SNTAGT. The CDR3 totals 13 residues. The CDR3 DNA is TGTGCCAGCAGTGGGAGAGACACCGGGGAGCTGTTTTTT. Residues: CASSGRDTGELFF.

The chain is built from TRBV30 and TRBJ1-1, with D perhaps TRBD1 (5 bases). Between the trimmed V and J ends, which lost 6 bases and 5 bases, there was a span of 16 bases. CDR3 length: 13 amino acids. Germline V CDR1 and CDR2: GTSNPN, SVGIG (reference sequence). DNA of the CDR3: TGTGCCTGCTCTACGACAGCGCCGACTGAAGCTTTCTTT. Protein product: CACSTTAPTEAFF.

The chain couples TRBV6-6 to TRBJ1-2; 8 bases map to TRBD1. The CDR3 has 16 residues. The trim removed 0 bases at V and 6 bases at J, leaving 9 bases unmatched. Germline CDR1 is MNHNY and CDR2 is SVGAGI (reference sequence). CDR3 nucleotide sequence: TGTGCCAGCAGTTACTCGCGGACAGGGACGATGGATGGCTACACCTTC. Translating gives CASSYSRTGTMDGYTF.

This chain links TRBV19 with TRBJ1-5, with 7 bases matching TRBD1. With V trimmed by 1 base and J by 5 bases, 5 bases remained unmatched. CDR1 is LNHDA, CDR2 SQIVND, per germline (reference sequence). The CDR3 totals 15 residues. CDR3 coding DNA: TGTGCCAGTAGTATAGCAGACAGGGAACATCAGCCCCAGCATTTT. It is translated as CASSIADREHQPQHF.

This CDR3 is CATSRDFESNYGYTF. Here the CDR3 DNA reads TGTGCCACCAGCAGAGATTTCGAGTCCAACTATGGCTACACCTTC. This chain links TRBV15 with TRBJ1-2, with no clear D. The V gene's germline CDR1 is LNHNV and CDR2 YYDKDF (reference sequence). The CDR3 totals 15 residues. V was clipped by 0 bases and J by 2 bases, with 10 bases between them.

The chain uses TRBV19 and TRBJ2-2; D is possibly TRBD1 or TRBD2 (5 bases each). V lost 4 bases and J lost 4, with 16 bases in between. CDR1 LNHDA and CDR2 SQIVND come from the germline V gene (reference sequence). This CDR3 has 16 amino acids. In DNA form, the CDR3 reads TGTGCCAGTAGTAATGAGGGGACGGTTCGCACCGGGGAGCTGTTTTTT. This translates into CASSNEGTVRTGELFF.

The chain recombines TRBV9 with TRBJ1-1, with 10 bases fitting TRBD1. The V segment lost 3 bases and the J segment 3 bases; nucleotides outside the gene matches: 8. CDR1 and CDR2 from the germline V gene are SGDLS and YYNGEE. The CDR3 consists of 16 residues. The CDR3 protein is CASSAGTGDTYTEAFF. DNA of the CDR3: TGTGCCAGCAGCGCAGGGACAGGGGATACGTACACTGAAGCTTTCTTT. The whole variable domain, filled in from reference TRBV9 and TRBJ1-1, reads DSGVTQTPKHLITATGQRVTLRCSPRSGDLSVYWYQQSLDQGLQFLIQYYNGEERAKGNILERFSAQQFPDLHSELNLSSLELGDSALYFCASSAGTGDTYTEAFFGQGTRLTVV.

The J gene is TRBJ1-5, the V gene TRBV19, with D possibly matching TRBD1 (5 bases). This CDR3 is built from 11 residues. The germline gives CDR1 LNHDA, CDR2 SQIVND (reference sequence). Trimming pared 11 bases from V and 5 bases from J, leaving 10 bases between. CDR3 nucleotide sequence: TGTGCCGGTGGGGGGTATCAGCCCCAGCATTTT. Translation: CAGGGYQPQHF.

The CDR3 region has the DNA TGTGCCATCAGGACTGACAGGGGAGGCTACAATGAGCAGTTCTTC. It is translated as CAIRTDRGGYNEQFF. The chain links TRBV10-3 to TRBJ2-1; 8 bases are a match to TRBD1. J was trimmed by 3 bases and V by 6 bases; bases with no gene match: 7. The germline CDR1 and CDR2 sequences are ENHRY and SYGVKD. This CDR3 contains 15 residues.

This sequence joins TRBV4-2 and TRBJ2-3, with 7 bases matching TRBD1. CDR1 is LGHNA and CDR2 is YNFKEQ in the germline V gene. The CDR3 has 15 residues. After removal of 1 base from V and 1 base from J, the junction contained 2 bases not matched to a gene. CDR3 in amino acids: CASSQGDSRTDTQYF. The CDR3, as DNA: TGTGCCAGCAGCCAAGGGGACAGCCGCACAGATACGCAGTATTTT.

The rearrangement uses TRBV9 and TRBJ1-1, with D unclear. There are 14 residues in the CDR3. Looked up from germline, CDR1 is SGDLS and CDR2 is YYNGEE. V lost 0 bases, J lost 3 bases, and 9 bases lay in between. Here the CDR3 reads CASSVVPLDTEAFF. CDR3 nucleotides: TGTGCCAGCAGCGTAGTGCCCCTGGACACTGAAGCTTTCTTT. The whole variable domain, filled in from reference TRBV9 and TRBJ1-1, reads DSGVTQTPKHLITATGQRVTLRCSPRSGDLSVYWYQQSLDQGLQFLIQYYNGEERAKGNILERFSAQQFPDLHSELNLSSLELGDSALYFCASSVVPLDTEAFFGQGTRLTVV.

The chain uses TRBV30 and TRBJ2-3; TRBD1 aligns across 7 bases. The CDR3 has 13 residues. V lost 5 bases and J lost 0; bases outside the gene matches: 2. CDR1 is GTSNPN, CDR2 SVGIG, per germline (reference sequence). CDR3 sequence (DNA): TGTGCCTGGGACAGGGACAGCACAGATACGCAGTATTTT. Its translation: CAWDRDSTDTQYF. The full variable domain, with the rest looked up from reference TRBV30 and TRBJ2-3, is SQTIHQWPATLVQPVGSPLSLECTVEGTSNPNLYWYRQAAGRGLQLLFYSVGIGQISSEVPQNLSASRPQDRQFILSSKKLLLSDSGFYLCAWDRDSTDTQYFGPGTRLTVL.

The rearrangement uses TRBV25-1 and TRBJ2-7; D perhaps matches TRBD1 (5 bases). The CDR3 length is 17 residues. V was clipped by 2 bases and J by 1 base, with 18 bases between them. Germline-derived CDR1 and CDR2 are MGHDK and SYGVNS. The CDR3 reads CASSELETGRRSYEQYF. As DNA, the CDR3 is TGTGCCAGCAGTGAACTCGAAACAGGCCGACGTTCCTACGAGCAGTACTTC.